Each of the 32 T cell receptor beta chains below was sequenced from the same sample in a study of shared clonotypes between healthy human individuals (dated by TCRdb to about 2020). Libraries were prepared through the immunoSEQ multiplex PCR assay. Not all clones reach the TCRdb copy of this immuneACCESS table, which keeps in-frame sequences only. Checked studies attribute under half of the gap to unresolved V genes and leave the rest unexplained. This sample is represented by 2,100,000 or so clones; approximately 95% of them were singletons. Together, the top ten hold around 0.13% of the sample. The sample was naive CD4+ T cells sorted from blood. The cell subset or site label corresponds to: CD45RA+ positively selected. The origin of the receptors is a man between 18 and 29 years old in good health.

The J gene is TRBJ2-7, the V gene TRBV11-2, with 7 bases that match TRBD2. The trim removed 1 base at V and 9 bases at J, leaving 6 bases unmatched. From germline, CDR1 is SGHAT and CDR2 FQNNGV. This CDR3 comprises 13 residues. The DNA for the CDR3 is TGTGCCAGCAGCTTAGCTGAGGGGAGGGGGCAGTACTTC. This sequence encodes CASSLAEGRGQYF.

The rearrangement joins TRBV5-8 to TRBJ2-1; D may be TRBD2 (6 bases). V gave up 2 bases and J gave up 7 bases, with 13 bases separating them. This CDR3 contains 14 residues. Germline CDR1 and CDR2: SGHTS and YDEGEE. CDR3 in DNA: TGTGCCAGCAGCTTTGTTCTAGCGAGGAATGAGCAGTTCTTC. It encodes CASSFVLARNEQFF.

The rearrangement uses TRBV28 and TRBJ2-3; D is undetermined. The CDR3 runs to 11 residues. Per germline, CDR1 MDHEN and CDR2 SYDVKM. V lost 6 bases and J 4 bases, leaving 5 bases between the germline ends. This CDR3 is CASRTADTQYF. CDR3 in DNA: TGTGCCAGCAGGACCGCAGATACGCAGTATTTT.

The chain joins TRBV19 to TRBJ1-6; 10 bases are a match to TRBD1. The ends lost 5 bases at V and 9 bases at J; junction bases unmatched: 4. Germline lookup yields CDR1 LNHDA and CDR2 SQIVND (reference sequence). CDR3 length: 14 amino acids. CDR3: CASSVRDRGSPLHF. The CDR3 DNA reads TGTGCCAGTAGTGTCCGGGACAGGGGTTCACCCCTCCACTTT. Full variable domain (outside the CDR3, taken from reference TRBV19 and TRBJ1-6): DGGITQSPKYLFRKEGQNVTLSCEQNLNHDAMYWYRQDPGQGLRLIYYSQIVNDFQKGDIAEGYSVSREKKESFPLTVTSAQKNPTAFYLCASSVRDRGSPLHFGNGTRLTVT.

The rearrangement joins TRBV7-2 to TRBJ1-5; no reliable D call. The germline gives CDR1 SGHTA, CDR2 FQGNSA. CDR3 length: 12 amino acids. Between the trimmed V and J ends, which lost 3 bases and 5 bases, there was a span of 5 bases. In DNA, the CDR3 is TGTGCCAGCAGCTTTGCATATCAGCCCCAGCATTTT. Translation gives CASSFAYQPQHF.

The chain has TRBV18 and TRBJ2-7, with 11 bases identical to TRBD2. The CDR3 sequence is 17 residues long. With 6 bases clipped from V and 6 bases from J, the junction kept 16 bases outside the gene matches. The germline V gene has CDR1 KGHSH and CDR2 LQKENI. The CDR3 sequence is CASSLLNLAGGSSEQYF. DNA for the CDR3: TGTGCCAGCTCGCTCCTGAATCTAGCGGGAGGCTCCAGCGAGCAGTACTTC.

This clone appeared once. The chain is built from TRBV18 and TRBJ1-5, with TRBD1 identical over 10 bases. Losses at the gene ends were 5 bases for V and 11 bases for J; bases not matched to a gene: 12. Germline V gives CDR1 KGHSH, CDR2 LQKENI. CDR3 length equals 15 residues. CDR3: CASSSTGTGELAQHF. CDR3 in DNA: TGTGCCAGCTCATCGACCGGGACAGGGGAATTGGCCCAGCATTTT.

The chain is built from TRBV7-6 and TRBJ2-3, with D uncertain. The CDR3 totals 14 residues. V was trimmed by 5 bases and J by 4 bases, leaving 13 bases between them. Germline assignment: CDR1 SGHVS and CDR2 FNYEAQ. CDR3 loop: CASSVGSGADTQYF. The CDR3 bases are TGTGCCAGCAGCGTGGGTTCAGGCGCAGATACGCAGTATTTT. The whole variable domain, remainder taken from reference TRBV7-6 and TRBJ2-3, is GAGVSQSPRYKVTKRGQDVALRCDPISGHVSLYWYRQALGQGPEFLTYFNYEAQQDKSGLPNDRFSAERPEGSISTLTIQRTEQRDSAMYRCASSVGSGADTQYFGPGTRLTVL.

This chain links TRBV5-1 with TRBJ1-2; no clear D gene. The CDR3 sequence is 15 residues long. The V gene's germline CDR1 is SGHRS and CDR2 YFSETQ. Trimming cost V 0 bases and J 0 bases, with 9 bases left between them. CDR3 sequence: CASSLAGSANYGYTF. For the CDR3, the DNA is TGCGCCAGCAGCTTGGCGGGATCAGCTAACTATGGCTACACCTTC.

The chain carries TRBV18 and TRBJ1-2, with TRBD1 identical over 7 bases. CDR1 and CDR2 (germline): KGHSH, LQKENI. This CDR3 has 15 amino acids. The V gene end was trimmed by 0 bases and the J gene end by 6 bases; junction bases not matched to a gene: 7. The CDR3 DNA reads TGTGCCAGCTCACCACCGGGACAGCCTCGCCATGGCTACACCTTC. Its protein is CASSPPGQPRHGYTF. Combining the CDR3 with reference TRBV18 and TRBJ1-2 gives the whole variable domain NAGVMQNPRHLVRRRGQEARLRCSPMKGHSHVYWYRQLPEEGLKFMVYLQKENIIDESGMPKERFSAEFPKEGPSILRIQQVVRGDSAAYFCASSPPGQPRHGYTFGSGTRLTVV.

The chain combines TRBV10-3 with TRBJ2-2; either TRBD1 or TRBD2 may fit D (5 bases each). This CDR3 is built from 17 residues. Germline lookup yields CDR1 ENHRY and CDR2 SYGVKD. Trimming took 2 bases from V and 1 from J, leaving 14 bases between them. The CDR3 spells CAISEELGVMNTGELFF. The DNA of the CDR3 is TGTGCCATCAGTGAGGAGTTGGGGGTCATGAACACCGGGGAGCTGTTTTTT.

V is TRBV6-6 and J is TRBJ2-1, with D unresolved. V lost 6 bases to trimming and J lost 0 bases, with 12 bases between them. The CDR3 is 15 residues long. Germline V gene data show CDR1 as MNHNY and CDR2 as SVGAGI (reference sequence). The CDR3 here is CASSRQGFSYNEQFF. CDR3 bases: TGTGCCAGCAGCCGACAAGGCTTCTCCTACAATGAGCAGTTCTTC.

The chain recombines TRBV7-2 with TRBJ1-5, with 10 bases identical to TRBD1. V was pared by 6 bases and J by 7 bases, with 9 bases of the junction left unmatched. The CDR3 has 15 amino acids. Looked up from germline, CDR1 is SGHTA and CDR2 is FQGNSA. CDR3 DNA sequence: TGTGCCAGCAGTTCACATGGACAGGGGGGCCAGCCCCAGCATTTT. Translated, it gives CASSSHGQGGQPQHF.

A single count supports this clone. This sequence joins TRBV7-9 and TRBJ2-3; perhaps TRBD2 as D (6 bases). Germline V gene data show CDR1 as SEHNR and CDR2 as FQNEAQ (reference sequence). Trimming pared 2 bases from V and 6 bases from J, leaving 12 bases between. This CDR3 has 14 amino acids. The CDR3 coding sequence is TGTGCCAGCAGCTTAACGGCTAGCGTGGATACGCAGTATTTT. It translates to CASSLTASVDTQYF.

This sequence joins TRBV18 and TRBJ2-3, with D perhaps matching TRBD2 (6 bases). CDR3 length: 15 amino acids. The germline gives CDR1 KGHSH, CDR2 LQKENI. Deletions cut 1 base from V and 1 base from J, with 9 bases between. In nucleotides, the CDR3 is TGTGCCAGCTCACCACAGGCTAGCGGCACAGATACGCAGTATTTT. Protein product: CASSPQASGTDTQYF.

V usage is TRBV5-1 and J usage is TRBJ1-3; D might be TRBD1 (5 bases). Trimming took 0 bases from V and 3 from J, leaving 10 bases between them. The CDR3 has 15 amino acids. Per germline, CDR1 SGHRS and CDR2 YFSETQ. The CDR3 DNA reads as TGCGCCAGCAGCTTGGATGGGGCTCTTGGAAACACCATATATTTT. Residues: CASSLDGALGNTIYF.

This clone appeared a few times. The CDR3 loop reads CASSVVSGSYGYTF. DNA of the CDR3: TGTGCCAGCAGCGTAGTTTCGGGTAGCTATGGCTACACCTTC. The chain has TRBV9 and TRBJ1-2, with D uncertain. Per germline, CDR1 SGDLS and CDR2 YYNGEE. Trimming removed 0 bases from V and 4 bases from J, with 10 bases in between. This CDR3 has 14 amino acids. The whole variable domain, remainder taken from reference TRBV9 and TRBJ1-2, is DSGVTQTPKHLITATGQRVTLRCSPRSGDLSVYWYQQSLDQGLQFLIQYYNGEERAKGNILERFSAQQFPDLHSELNLSSLELGDSALYFCASSVVSGSYGYTFGSGTRLTVV.

In nucleotides, the CDR3 is TGTGCCAGCAGCTTTCGCCGGGACCGATATCCCTACGAGCAGTACTTC. The encoded protein is CASSFRRDRYPYEQYF. The rearrangement uses TRBV5-6 and TRBJ2-7; possibly TRBD1 or TRBD2 for D (5 bases each). Germline V gene sequence: CDR1 SGHDT, CDR2 YYEEEE. The CDR3 runs to 16 residues. The germline V and J ends were trimmed by 2 bases and 2 bases, with 17 bases remaining between them.

The chain uses TRBV7-6 and TRBJ2-3, with TRBD2 matching 9 bases. Trimming at V came to 5 bases and at J to 3 bases, leaving 6 bases not matched to a gene. The CDR3 covers 15 residues. Germline CDR1 reads SGHVS; CDR2 reads FNYEAQ. CDR3 residues: CASSPFAGGTDTQYF. The CDR3 nucleotides are TGTGCCAGCAGCCCTTTCGCGGGAGGGACAGATACGCAGTATTTT. Drawing the rest from reference TRBV7-6 and TRBJ2-3, the complete variable domain is GAGVSQSPRYKVTKRGQDVALRCDPISGHVSLYWYRQALGQGPEFLTYFNYEAQQDKSGLPNDRFSAERPEGSISTLTIQRTEQRDSAMYRCASSPFAGGTDTQYFGPGTRLTVL.

In the case of this clone: Other nucleotide sequences in the sample specify the same CDR3. The chain uses TRBV4-2 and TRBJ2-3; D remains unclear. The germline gives CDR1 LGHNA, CDR2 YNFKEQ. CDR3 size: 13 residues. Trimming left V 0 bases short and J 3 bases short, with 4 bases between. CDR3 region: CASSQDRTDTQYF. In DNA, the CDR3 is TGTGCCAGCAGCCAAGACCGTACAGATACGCAGTATTTT.

The chain employs TRBV11-2 and TRBJ2-1; D is unclear. CDR3 length equals 14 residues. Germline V gene sequence: CDR1 SGHAT, CDR2 FQNNGV. V was pared by 3 bases and J by 0 bases, with 6 bases between. The DNA for the CDR3 is TGTGCCAGCAGCTTTCAGAGCTCCTACAATGAGCAGTTCTTC. Amino acid sequence: CASSFQSSYNEQFF.

As for this clone: This CDR3 is also generated by other DNA sequences in the sample. J is TRBJ2-3 and V is TRBV5-1; 7 bases are a match to TRBD1. CDR3 size: 15 residues. Germline V gene data show CDR1 as SGHRS and CDR2 as YFSETQ. V lost 4 bases and J lost 3; bases outside the gene matches: 8. CDR3 residues: CASSSTGVGTDTQYF. CDR3 nucleotide sequence: TGCGCCAGCAGCAGTACAGGGGTGGGAACAGATACGCAGTATTTT.

The chain is built from TRBV5-1 and TRBJ1-4, with TRBD1 matching over 8 bases. CDR1 is SGHRS, CDR2 YFSETQ, per germline. The CDR3 extends over 14 amino acids. V shed 2 bases and J 10 bases; nucleotides not matched to a gene: 7. The CDR3 DNA follows: TGCGCCAGCAGCTTCGGACAGGGTGGCTCAAAACTGTTTTTT. Translation gives CASSFGQGGSKLFF.

The chain has TRBV5-1 and TRBJ2-1; 8 bases are a match to TRBD2. V shed 1 base, J shed 4 bases, and the junction held 4 bases outside the gene matches. The CDR3 has 15 residues. CDR1 SGHRS and CDR2 YFSETQ come from the germline V gene. The CDR3 bases are TGCGCCAGCAGCTTGTCGGTAGCGGGATACAATGAGCAGTTCTTC. Amino acid sequence: CASSLSVAGYNEQFF.

J is TRBJ2-2 and V is TRBV7-2; D call uncertain. CDR3 length equals 16 residues. Germline lookup yields CDR1 SGHTA and CDR2 FQGNSA. V dropped 5 bases and J dropped 0 bases, with 13 bases sitting between them. CDR3 residues: CASSAHVKTNTGELFF. The CDR3 DNA sequence: TGTGCCAGCAGCGCCCACGTCAAAACGAACACCGGGGAGCTGTTTTTT.

The CDR3 region is CASSWTGNTEAFF. The CDR3 coding sequence is TGTGCCAGCAGCTGGACAGGGAACACTGAAGCTTTCTTT. The chain couples TRBV11-3 to TRBJ1-1, with 7 bases that match TRBD1. Germline CDR1 and CDR2: SGHNT and YENEEA. The CDR3 covers 13 residues. V shed 4 bases and J 1 base; nucleotides not matched to a gene: 0.

The rearrangement links TRBV4-3 to TRBJ1-2; TRBD1 agrees at 8 bases. CDR1 LGHNA and CDR2 YSLEER come from the germline V gene. Trimming at V came to 2 bases and at J to 4 bases, leaving 3 bases not matched to a gene. This CDR3 comprises 14 residues. This CDR3 is CASSQNDRGYGYTF. The CDR3 DNA reads TGCGCCAGCAGCCAAAACGACAGGGGCTATGGCTACACCTTC.

Comment on this clone: Other nucleotide sequences in the sample specify the same CDR3. The J gene is TRBJ1-2, the V gene TRBV25-1, with D perhaps matching TRBD1 (5 bases). Germline loops: CDR1 MGHDK, CDR2 SYGVNS. The CDR3 contains 15 residues. Trimming removed 2 bases from V and 9 bases from J, with 19 bases in between. The CDR3 coding sequence is TGTGCCAGCAGTGAACCTGGGGCCCTTAGTAGTAGCTACACCTTC. Its protein product is CASSEPGALSSSYTF.

This chain connects TRBV6-6 to TRBJ1-2; 8 positions agree with TRBD1. Per the germline V gene, CDR1 is MNHNY and CDR2 is SVGAGI (reference sequence). The CDR3 spans 15 residues. V shed 2 bases and J 1 base; nucleotides not matched to a gene: 3. CDR3 coding DNA: TGTGCCAGCAGTTACCGGACAGGGCTTAACTATGGCTACACCTTC. Residues: CASSYRTGLNYGYTF.

V and J are TRBV28 and TRBJ1-2; D is unclear. Germline V gene data show CDR1 as MDHEN and CDR2 as SYDVKM. Trimming removed 3 bases from V and 5 bases from J, with 19 bases in between. The CDR3 is made up of 16 amino acids. The CDR3 region is CASSFLFTEERYGYTF. The CDR3 DNA reads as TGTGCCAGCAGTTTCCTTTTTACGGAAGAGCGTTATGGCTACACCTTC.

This rearrangement joins TRBV5-1 to TRBJ2-7; D is unclear. This CDR3 is 14 amino acids long. CDR1 is SGHRS, CDR2 YFSETQ, per germline. V lost 7 bases, J lost 2 bases, and 16 bases lay in between. CDR3 protein: CASGAGQAPYEQYF. CDR3 DNA: TGCGCCAGCGGAGCCGGGCAAGCCCCCTACGAGCAGTACTTC.

The CDR3 region is CASSSDRGLGGYTF. In DNA form, the CDR3 reads TGTGCCAGCAGTTCTGACAGGGGGCTAGGAGGCTACACCTTC. The rearrangement uses TRBV5-6 and TRBJ1-2, with 10 bases aligning to TRBD1. V trimming: 5 bases; J trimming: 8 bases; junction bases outside the gene matches: 9. Germline V gene sequence: CDR1 SGHDT, CDR2 YYEEEE. This CDR3 contains 14 residues.